These 21 T cell receptor beta chains originate from one sample sequenced in a study of shared clonotypes between healthy human individuals (dated by TCRdb to the early 2020s). The library was generated by the immunoSEQ multiplex PCR assay. As stored in TCRdb, this immuneACCESS dataset retains in-frame rearrangements with V and J assigned. A fraction of the clones does not appear; measured against another copy, unresolved V genes explain less than half of the discrepancy, and the remainder lacks a known reason. Recorded for this sample are roughly 2.2 million clones; under 95% of them occurred a single time. The ten top clones hold approximately 0.39% of the sample. The sequencing sample was made of naive CD4+ T cells from PBMCs. This specimen's cell subset or site label, interpreted: CD45RA+ positively selected. Receptors were obtained from a young man in good health. Some clones in this sample may be carry-over from other donors' samples.

This rearrangement joins TRBV27 to TRBJ2-7; possible D gene TRBD2, 5 bases. The CDR3 has 13 amino acids. Between the trimmed V and J ends, which lost 5 bases and 3 bases, there was a span of 11 bases. Germline loops: CDR1 MNHEY, CDR2 SMNVEV (reference sequence). The CDR3 DNA follows: TGTGCCAGCAGTACCGGGATCCTCTACGAGCAGTACTTC. Amino acids: CASSTGILYEQYF.

The chain carries TRBV18 and TRBJ2-3; D remains unclear. Germline lookup yields CDR1 KGHSH and CDR2 LQKENI. V gave up 2 bases and J gave up 0 bases, with 3 bases separating them. The CDR3 totals 13 residues. CDR3 amino acids: CASSPKSTDTQYF. CDR3 DNA: TGTGCCAGCTCACCAAAAAGCACAGATACGCAGTATTTT.

This chain connects TRBV7-8 to TRBJ2-7; D tentatively fits TRBD1 or TRBD2 (6 bases each). The V end was cut by 3 bases, the J end by 3 bases, with 18 bases between. The germline V gene has CDR1 SGHVS and CDR2 FQNEAQ. The CDR3 has 16 residues. Here the CDR3 reads CASSFRGGREYYEQYF. DNA of the CDR3: TGTGCCAGCAGCTTCCGTGGGGGGCGGGAATACTACGAGCAGTACTTC.

The gene calls are TRBV5-1 and TRBJ2-1, with 10 bases matching TRBD2. The CDR3 totals 17 residues. The ends lost 1 base at V and 0 bases at J; junction bases unmatched: 4. Germline V CDR1 and CDR2: SGHRS, YFSETQ. In DNA form, the CDR3 reads TGCGCCAGCAGCTTGTCCCTAGCGGGAGACTCCTACAATGAGCAGTTCTTC. This translates into CASSLSLAGDSYNEQFF.

The chain recombines TRBV28 with TRBJ2-7; 8 bases fit TRBD1. This CDR3 is built from 12 residues. CDR1 MDHEN and CDR2 SYDVKM come from the germline V gene. The V segment lost 6 bases and the J segment 6 bases; nucleotides outside the gene matches: 4. The CDR3: CASSETGVEQYF. CDR3 bases: TGTGCCAGCAGCGAGACAGGGGTCGAGCAGTACTTC.

About this clone itself: Other DNA sequences of this sample code for an identical CDR3. V and J are TRBV9 and TRBJ2-5, with D perhaps matching TRBD1 (5 bases). The length of the CDR3 is 13 residues. CDR1 and CDR2 (germline): SGDLS, YYNGEE. V lost 0 bases and J lost 5, with 8 bases in between. The CDR3 bases are TGTGCCAGCAGCGTAGGGGGCAAGGAGACCCAGTACTTC. Its translation: CASSVGGKETQYF.

About this clone: The same CDR3 also results from other DNA sequences found in this sample. The J gene is TRBJ2-5, the V gene TRBV5-1, with a weak D call TRBD1 (6 bases). V dropped 4 bases and J dropped 1 base, with 8 bases sitting between them. The germline V gene has CDR1 SGHRS and CDR2 YFSETQ. CDR3 length equals 13 residues. DNA for the CDR3: TGCGCCAGCAGCGGGGGCGGCCAAGAGACCCAGTACTTC. This sequence encodes CASSGGGQETQYF.

The rearrangement joins TRBV2 to TRBJ2-4; no clear D gene. The germline V and J ends were trimmed by 4 bases and 7 bases, with 14 bases remaining between them. Germline loops: CDR1 SNHLY, CDR2 FYNNEI. The CDR3 covers 14 residues. This CDR3 is CASSGEQTGNIQYF. The CDR3 region has the DNA TGTGCCAGCAGTGGAGAACAGACCGGGAACATTCAGTACTTC.

A single count supports this clone. The chain carries TRBV28 and TRBJ2-1, with TRBD1 as a possible D gene (5 bases). This CDR3 is 15 amino acids long. Looked up from germline, CDR1 is MDHEN and CDR2 is SYDVKM. V lost 5 bases and J lost 2, with 13 bases in between. The chain's CDR3 is CASSVGADPYNEQFF. In DNA, the CDR3 is TGTGCCAGCAGTGTAGGGGCGGACCCCTACAATGAGCAGTTCTTC.

To note about this clone: Other DNA sequences from this sample encode an identical CDR3 as well. The chain joins TRBV30 to TRBJ2-7; no clear D. From germline, CDR1 is GTSNPN and CDR2 SVGIG (reference sequence). This CDR3 is 11 amino acids long. Between the trimmed V and J ends, which lost 0 bases and 4 bases, there was a span of 4 bases. The CDR3 coding sequence is TGTGCCTGGAGTGTAGGGTACGAGCAGTACTTC. It is translated as CAWSVGYEQYF.

The rearrangement links TRBV10-2 to TRBJ1-5; D is unclear. The CDR3 sequence is 14 residues long. Between the trimmed V and J ends, which lost 2 bases and 0 bases, there was a span of 5 bases. CDR1 is WSHSY, CDR2 SAAADI, per germline. The CDR3 region is CASSELISNQPQHF. The CDR3 DNA sequence: TGCGCCAGCAGTGAGCTGATTAGCAATCAGCCCCAGCATTTT.

Turning to this clone: Other nucleotide sequences in the sample specify the same CDR3. This chain links TRBV18 with TRBJ2-5, with TRBD1 matching over 10 bases. V dropped 3 bases and J dropped 1; count of bases not matched to a gene: 2. Germline V gene lookup returns CDR1 KGHSH and CDR2 LQKENI. CDR3 size: 15 residues. The CDR3 nucleotides are TGTGCCAGCTCACCTCGGACAGGGGGCCAAGAGACCCAGTACTTC. Its protein product is CASSPRTGGQETQYF.

V gene TRBV7-2 combines with J gene TRBJ2-1; D possibly corresponds to TRBD2 (5 bases). Germline V lookup: CDR1 SGHTA, CDR2 FQGNSA. Trimming cost V 5 bases and J 0 bases, with 11 bases left between them. The CDR3 length is 15 residues. CDR3 coding DNA: TGTGCCAGCAGCCCAGACTACCTCTCCTACAATGAGCAGTTCTTC. Translation: CASSPDYLSYNEQFF. Full variable domain (outside the CDR3, taken from reference TRBV7-2 and TRBJ2-1): GAGVSQSPSNKVTEKGKDVELRCDPISGHTALYWYRQSLGQGLEFLIYFQGNSAPDKSGLPSDRFSAERTGGSVSTLTIQRTQQEDSAVYLCASSPDYLSYNEQFFGPGTRLTVL.

Concerning this clone: Other DNA sequences in the same sample also yield this CDR3. The rearrangement joins TRBV5-6 to TRBJ1-2, with D perhaps matching TRBD1 (5 bases). V was trimmed by 3 bases and J by 4 bases, leaving 10 bases between them. Looked up from germline, CDR1 is SGHDT and CDR2 is YYEEEE. This CDR3 region has 13 residues. The CDR3 nucleotides read TGTGCCAGCAGCTCCGGGAGGGGCTATGGCTACACCTTC. This translates into CASSSGRGYGYTF.

The chain carries TRBV2 and TRBJ2-5, with no clear D. The V gene lost 5 bases and the J gene lost 7 bases, with 8 bases spanning the gap. This CDR3 comprises 11 residues. CDR1 is SNHLY and CDR2 is FYNNEI in the germline V gene. CDR3 sequence reads: CASSPSRTQYF. CDR3 coding DNA: TGTGCCAGCAGTCCGTCCCGGACCCAGTACTTC.

The rearrangement links TRBV18 to TRBJ2-2, with D perhaps TRBD2 (6 bases). The germline gives CDR1 KGHSH, CDR2 LQKENI. The CDR3 extends over 15 amino acids. The V and J ends lost 3 bases and 10 bases respectively, with 18 bases between them. The CDR3 DNA reads as TGTGCCAGCTCACCGGGTCTAGCGTCTTTAGCGGAGCTGTTTTTT. As protein: CASSPGLASLAELFF. Drawing the rest from reference TRBV18 and TRBJ2-2, the complete variable domain is NAGVMQNPRHLVRRRGQEARLRCSPMKGHSHVYWYRQLPEEGLKFMVYLQKENIIDESGMPKERFSAEFPKEGPSILRIQQVVRGDSAAYFCASSPGLASLAELFFGEGSRLTVL.

The V gene is TRBV5-5, the J gene TRBJ1-2; tentative D call: TRBD1 (5 bases). The germline V gene has CDR1 SGHKS and CDR2 YYEKEE (reference sequence). The V gene lost 4 bases and the J gene lost 0 bases, with 7 bases spanning the gap. This CDR3 has 13 amino acids. CDR3 nucleotides: TGTGCCAGCAGCGAGGACACTAACTATGGCTACACCTTC. This gives the protein CASSEDTNYGYTF.

The CDR3 here is CASRPQEGNYGYTF. CDR3 in DNA: TGTGCCTCTCGACCGCAGGAGGGTAACTATGGCTACACCTTC. The J gene is TRBJ1-2, the V gene TRBV10-3, with no clear D. This CDR3 region has 14 residues. Trimming left V 11 bases short and J 1 base short, with 17 bases between. CDR1 is ENHRY, CDR2 SYGVKD, per germline.

V is TRBV5-1 and J is TRBJ1-4, with D possibly TRBD1 on 5 matching bases. The CDR3 runs 16 residues. CDR1 and CDR2 from the germline V gene are SGHRS and YFSETQ. With 4 bases removed from V and 6 bases from J, the gap between germline ends came to 19 bases. The CDR3 DNA follows: TGCGCCAGCAGCACGGACATACCCGGGCCCTATGAAAAACTGTTTTTT. Residues: CASSTDIPGPYEKLFF.

In this sample, this clone turned up once. The gene calls are TRBV5-1 and TRBJ2-5; no firm D call. V dropped 0 bases and J dropped 5 bases, with 14 bases sitting between them. The CDR3 length is 15 residues. Germline V gene sequence: CDR1 SGHRS, CDR2 YFSETQ. The CDR3 is CASSLVALNGETQYF. DNA for the CDR3: TGCGCCAGCAGCTTGGTGGCTTTGAACGGGGAGACCCAGTACTTC.

The V and J genes are TRBV15 and TRBJ1-1, with 8 positions matching TRBD1. The V and J ends lost 5 bases and 10 bases, in that order; junction bases with no gene match: 15. The CDR3 length is 15 residues. Germline V gives CDR1 LNHNV, CDR2 YYDKDF (reference sequence). CDR3 sequence: CATSRLDRGVKGAFF. CDR3 bases: TGTGCCACCAGCCGGCTAGACAGGGGAGTGAAGGGAGCTTTCTTT.